This is a list of T cell receptor beta chains from one sample in a study of T and B cells in COVID-19 patients. Each CDR3 protein gets one entry after TCRdb re-called the multiplex PCR reads with MiXCR. Of several thousand distinct CDR3 sequences in the sample, over 20% were seen once. Sample: blood. These receptors all come from a human donor with active COVID-19. CDR3s include the opening cysteine and the closing phenylalanine or tryptophan. D genes are given only for firm matches. Clone size is not always given. Where it is, it says once, few, many or a class for expanded clones.

v_gene	d_gene	abundance	j_gene	CDR3aa	CDR3nt
TRBV6-5	-	medium-sized	TRBJ2-3	CASSYSARPDTQYF	TGTGCCAGCAGTTACTCGGCCCGGCCAGATACGCAGTATTTT
TRBV11-3	-	medium-sized	TRBJ2-7	CASSFDILGAAQYF	TGTGCCAGCAGCTTTGATATTTTGGGGGCCGCACAGTACTTC
TRBV18	-	medium-sized	TRBJ2-7	CASSPSRTAIYEQYF	TGTGCCAGCTCACCCTCCAGGACAGCTATCTACGAGCAGTACTTC
TRBV7-2	-	-	TRBJ1-2	CASSPGRTFGGYTF	TGTGCCAGCAGCCCGGGACGGACGTTTGGGGGCTACACCTTC
TRBV29-1	-	medium-sized	TRBJ1-1	CSAPEAFF	TGCAGCGCTCCTGAAGCTTTCTTT
TRBV5-6	-	medium-sized	TRBJ1-3	CASSFGRSAGNTIYF	TGTGCCAGCAGCTTTGGCAGGTCTGCTGGAAACACCATATATTTT
TRBV6-5	-	medium-sized	TRBJ2-2	CASSYGGPGELFF	TGTGCCAGCAGTTACGGGGGACCCGGGGAGCTGTTTTTT
TRBV20-1	TRBD1	-	TRBJ2-2	CSARATNRGTGELFF	TGCAGTGCTAGGGCGACCAACAGGGGCACCGGGGAGCTGTTTTTT
TRBV6-1	-	-	TRBJ1-2	CASSNGEAYYGYTF	TGTGCCAGCAGTAACGGTGAGGCCTACTATGGCTACACCTTC
TRBV6-5	TRBD1	-	TRBJ2-2	CASTGTGFGELFF	TGTGCCAGCACCGGGACAGGGTTCGGGGAGCTGTTTTTT
TRBV27	TRBD2	medium-sized	TRBJ2-1	CASSYAGTSGRNEQFF	TGTGCCAGCAGTTATGCCGGGACTAGCGGGAGGAATGAGCAGTTCTTC
TRBV19	-	medium-sized	TRBJ1-1	CASSLSDLTEAFF	TGTGCCAGTAGTCTGTCGGATCTCACTGAAGCTTTCTTT
TRBV7-2	-	few	TRBJ2-7	CASSLTSYEQYF	TGTGCCAGCAGCTTAACTTCCTACGAGCAGTACTTC
TRBV11-1	-	medium-sized	TRBJ2-7	CASSGRPSGNYEQYF	TGTGCCAGCAGCGGCCGTCCTTCGGGAAACTACGAGCAGTACTTC
TRBV14	-	medium-sized	TRBJ2-3	CASRGVTDTQYF	TGTGCCAGCAGGGGGGTCACAGATACGCAGTATTTT
TRBV6-1	-	few	TRBJ1-3	CASSDGLRSGNTIYF	TGTGCCAGCAGTGACGGGCTCCGCTCTGGAAACACCATATATTTT
TRBV12-3/TRBV12-4	-	medium-sized	TRBJ2-1	CASSLGGPEQFF	TGTGCCAGCAGTTTGGGGGGACCTGAGCAGTTCTTC
TRBV27	TRBD1	medium-sized	TRBJ1-2	CASSLQGANYGYTF	TGTGCCAGCAGTTTACAGGGGGCTAACTATGGCTACACCTTC
TRBV27	-	medium-sized	TRBJ2-7	CASSPWWTGSSYEQYF	TGTGCCAGCAGCCCTTGGTGGACCGGTAGCTCCTACGAGCAGTACTTC
TRBV7-9	TRBD1	few	TRBJ2-1	CASSSPGQGARDEQFF	TGTGCCAGCAGCTCCCCGGGACAGGGGGCTCGGGATGAGCAGTTCTTC
TRBV7-2	-	-	TRBJ1-2	CASSYASRGYTF	TGTGCCAGCAGCTATGCCTCCCGGGGCTACACCTTC
TRBV19	TRBD1	medium-sized	TRBJ1-5	CASSKLPPQGAGQPQHF	TGTGCCAGTAGTAAACTCCCCCCCCAGGGGGCCGGTCAGCCCCAGCATTTT
TRBV5-1	-	-	TRBJ2-3	CASSRDGTSTDTQYF	TGCGCCAGCAGCCGGGACGGCACTAGCACAGATACGCAGTATTTT
TRBV7-2	-	-	TRBJ1-4	CASSLYRSTNEKLFF	TGTGCCAGCAGCTTATACAGGTCAACTAATGAAAAACTGTTTTTT
TRBV7-2	TRBD1	few	TRBJ2-2	CASRPRGSNTGELFF	TGTGCCAGCAGGCCCAGGGGGTCGAACACCGGGGAGCTGTTTTTT
TRBV30	-	medium-sized	TRBJ2-3	CAWRRGGGLGLLDTQYF	TGTGCCTGGAGAAGGGGTGGGGGGTTAGGCCTACTAGATACGCAGTATTTT
TRBV6-5	-	medium-sized	TRBJ2-1	CASIPREGYNEQFF	TGTGCCAGCATCCCAAGAGAGGGATACAATGAGCAGTTCTTC
TRBV18	-	-	TRBJ1-1	CASSPNLQGFMNTEAFF	TGTGCCAGCTCACCAAATTTACAGGGTTTCATGAACACTGAAGCTTTCTTT
TRBV10-3	-	-	TRBJ1-2	CAISESGRINYGYTF	TGTGCCATCAGTGAGTCGGGCAGGATTAACTATGGCTACACCTTC
TRBV12-3/TRBV12-4	-	medium-sized	TRBJ2-7	CASSFGGNYEQYF	TGTGCCAGCAGTTTTGGGGGGAACTACGAGCAGTACTTC
TRBV6-1	-	medium-sized	TRBJ1-1	CASSEGRGLNTEAFF	TGTGCCAGCAGTGAAGGGCGGGGTCTGAACACTGAAGCTTTCTTT
TRBV27	-	few	TRBJ1-2	CASSLKIPGANYGYTF	TGTGCCAGCAGTTTAAAGATCCCAGGGGCTAACTATGGCTACACCTTC
TRBV19	TRBD1	-	TRBJ1-4	CASSIGQGRRSEKLFF	TGTGCCAGTAGTATCGGACAGGGGAGGAGGAGTGAAAAACTGTTTTTT
TRBV19	-	medium-sized	TRBJ1-1	CASSNRTRNLNTEAFF	TGTGCCAGTAGTAACAGAACCCGAAATTTGAACACTGAAGCTTTCTTT
TRBV29-1	TRBD1	medium-sized	TRBJ1-2	CSVSRGLGYGYTF	TGCAGCGTCTCCAGGGGGCTAGGCTATGGCTACACCTTC
TRBV20-1	TRBD2	-	TRBJ2-7	CSAAHTSGGLSEQYF	TGCAGTGCTGCCCATACTAGCGGGGGTCTCTCCGAGCAGTACTTC
TRBV5-1	-	medium-sized	TRBJ2-3	CASSELDTQYF	TGCGCCAGCAGTGAATTAGATACGCAGTATTTT
TRBV24-1	TRBD2	-	TRBJ2-7	CATSTPTTSVHEQYF	TGTGCCACCTCCACTCCCACGACTAGCGTCCACGAGCAGTACTTC
TRBV12-3/TRBV12-4	TRBD1	few	TRBJ1-1	CASRLGGRTEAFF	TGTGCCAGCAGATTAGGGGGCAGGACTGAAGCTTTCTTT
TRBV30	TRBD1	-	TRBJ2-7	CAWRPPGQGSYEQYF	TGTGCCTGGAGACCTCCGGGACAGGGATCCTACGAGCAGTACTTC
TRBV27	-	medium-sized	TRBJ2-3	CASSPAGDGTDTQYF	TGTGCCAGCAGTCCAGCTGGGGACGGCACAGATACGCAGTATTTT
TRBV6-5	TRBD1	medium-sized	TRBJ2-5	CASSYGQGGETQYF	TGTGCCAGCAGTTATGGACAGGGGGGGGAGACCCAGTACTTC
TRBV6-2/TRBV6-3	-	medium-sized	TRBJ2-1	CASGEPYNEQFF	TGTGCCAGCGGGGAGCCCTACAATGAGCAGTTCTTC
TRBV20-1	-	-	TRBJ1-6	CSARGGQILNSPLHF	TGCAGTGCTAGAGGTGGTCAGATTTTAAATTCACCCCTCCACTTT
TRBV24-1	TRBD2	-	TRBJ2-3	CATSDSTSGHTDTQYF	TGTGCCACCAGTGATTCAACTAGCGGACACACAGATACGCAGTATTTT
TRBV27	TRBD1	medium-sized	TRBJ2-3	CASSLVGGGLDTQYF	TGTGCCAGCAGTTTGGTAGGGGGCGGTTTGGATACGCAGTATTTT
TRBV18	TRBD1	medium-sized	TRBJ1-2	CASSLDLDRSNYGYTF	TGTGCCAGCTCACTAGATCTGGACAGGTCGAACTATGGCTACACCTTC
TRBV12-3/TRBV12-4	-	medium-sized	TRBJ1-2	CASSSRHGNYGYTF	TGTGCCAGCAGTTCTAGACACGGCAACTATGGCTACACCTTC
TRBV9	TRBD1	-	TRBJ2-1	CASSAPGQGGEYNEQFF	TGTGCCAGCAGCGCACCGGGACAGGGGGGAGAATACAATGAGCAGTTCTTC